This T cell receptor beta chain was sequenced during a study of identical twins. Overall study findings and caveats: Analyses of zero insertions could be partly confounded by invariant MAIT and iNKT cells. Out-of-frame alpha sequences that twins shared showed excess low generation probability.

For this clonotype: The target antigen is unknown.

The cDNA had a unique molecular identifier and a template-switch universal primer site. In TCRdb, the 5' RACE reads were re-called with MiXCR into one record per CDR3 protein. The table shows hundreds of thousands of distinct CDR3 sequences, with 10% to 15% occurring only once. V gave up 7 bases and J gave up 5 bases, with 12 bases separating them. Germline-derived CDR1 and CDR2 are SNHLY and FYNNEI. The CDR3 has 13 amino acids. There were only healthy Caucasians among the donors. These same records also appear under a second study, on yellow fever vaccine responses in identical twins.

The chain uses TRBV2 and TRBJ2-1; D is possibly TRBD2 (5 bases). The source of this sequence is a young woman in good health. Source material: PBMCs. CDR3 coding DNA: TGTGCCAGCAACGGCGGGCGCAACAATGAGCAGTTCTTC. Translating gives CASNGGRNNEQFF.